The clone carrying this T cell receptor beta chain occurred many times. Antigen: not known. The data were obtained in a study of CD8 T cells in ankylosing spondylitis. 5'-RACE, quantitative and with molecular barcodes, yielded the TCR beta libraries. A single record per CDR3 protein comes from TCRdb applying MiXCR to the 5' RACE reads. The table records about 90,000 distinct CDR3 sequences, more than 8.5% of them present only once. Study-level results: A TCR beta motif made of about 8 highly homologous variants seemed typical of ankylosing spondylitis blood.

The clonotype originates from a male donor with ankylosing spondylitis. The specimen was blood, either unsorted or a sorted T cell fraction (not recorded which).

The CDR3 here is CASGLGSSYNEQFF. In DNA, the CDR3 is TGTGCTAGTGGTTTGGGGAGCTCCTACAATGAGCAGTTCTTC. The V call is TRBV12-5, the J call TRBJ2-1; D uncertain. Looked up from germline, CDR1 is LGHNT and CDR2 is FRNRAP. CDR3 length: 14 amino acids. Trimming took off 1 base at V and 0 bases at J, with 4 bases between the two ends.